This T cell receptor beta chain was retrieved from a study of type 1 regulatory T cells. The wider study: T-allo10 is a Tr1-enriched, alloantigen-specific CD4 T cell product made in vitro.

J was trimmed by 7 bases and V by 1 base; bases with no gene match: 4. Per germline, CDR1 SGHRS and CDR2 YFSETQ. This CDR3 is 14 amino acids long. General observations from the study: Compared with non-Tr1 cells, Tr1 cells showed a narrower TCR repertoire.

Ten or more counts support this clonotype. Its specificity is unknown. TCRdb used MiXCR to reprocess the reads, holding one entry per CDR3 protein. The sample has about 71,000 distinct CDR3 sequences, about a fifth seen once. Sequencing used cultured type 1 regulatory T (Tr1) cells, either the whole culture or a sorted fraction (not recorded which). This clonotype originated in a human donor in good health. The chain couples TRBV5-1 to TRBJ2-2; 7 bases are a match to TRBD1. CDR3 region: CASSLQGDGGELFF. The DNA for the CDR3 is TGCGCCAGCAGCTTGCAGGGGGATGGCGGGGAGCTGTTTTTT.